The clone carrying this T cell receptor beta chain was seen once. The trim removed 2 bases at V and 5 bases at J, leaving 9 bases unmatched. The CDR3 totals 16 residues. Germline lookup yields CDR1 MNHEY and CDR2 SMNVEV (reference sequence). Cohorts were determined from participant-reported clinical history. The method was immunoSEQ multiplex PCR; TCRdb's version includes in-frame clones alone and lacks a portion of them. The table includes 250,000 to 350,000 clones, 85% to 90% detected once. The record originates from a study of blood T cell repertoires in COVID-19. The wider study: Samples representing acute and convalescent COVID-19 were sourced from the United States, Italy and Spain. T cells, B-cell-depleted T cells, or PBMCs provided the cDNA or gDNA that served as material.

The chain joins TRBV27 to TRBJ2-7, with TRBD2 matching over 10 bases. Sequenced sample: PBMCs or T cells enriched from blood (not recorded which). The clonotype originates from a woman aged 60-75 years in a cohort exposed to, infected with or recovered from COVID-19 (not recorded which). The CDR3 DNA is TGTGCCAGCAGTTTAATAGCGGGAGGAGTATCCCACGAGCAGTACTTC. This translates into CASSLIAGGVSHEQYF.